Following are 27 T cell receptor beta chains from one sample sequenced in a study of cytomegalovirus exposure and HLA in healthy donors. Amplification used 60 Vbeta primers and 13 Jbeta primers. Method: immunoSEQ multiplex PCR; TCRdb's copy keeps in-frame clones and lacks some. The sample shows about 100,000 clones, more than 70% of them seen only once. Sequencing was done on a sample of PBMCs. All receptors come from an older woman in good health and CMV-seropositive.

The table lists this clone with a few counts. The chain links TRBV5-6 to TRBJ2-7; TRBD1 might be the D (6 bases). The ends were cut back, 2 bases at V and 2 bases at J, with 14 bases in the middle. Germline V gene sequence: CDR1 SGHDT, CDR2 YYEEEE. CDR3 size: 15 residues. CDR3 sequence: CASSFGTPRAYEQYF. The CDR3 nucleotides read TGTGCCAGCAGCTTTGGGACACCGAGAGCCTACGAGCAGTACTTC. Full variable domain (outside the CDR3, taken from reference TRBV5-6 and TRBJ2-7): DAGVTQSPTHLIKTRGQQVTLRCSPKSGHDTVSWYQQALGQGPQFIFQYYEEEERQRGNFPDRFSGHQFPNYSSELNVNALLLGDSALYLCASSFGTPRAYEQYFGPGTRLTVT.

The chain has TRBV11-2 and TRBJ1-1, with D perhaps TRBD1 (6 bases). Per the germline V gene, CDR1 is SGHAT and CDR2 is FQNNGV. V was cut by 6 bases and J by 4 bases, with 15 bases left in between. CDR3 length equals 14 residues. The chain's CDR3 is CASSQTGLITEAFF. The CDR3 nucleotides read TGTGCCAGCAGTCAGACAGGTCTGATCACTGAAGCTTTCTTT.

The gene calls are TRBV20-1 and TRBJ2-5; the D is unclear. The CDR3 runs to 11 residues. Germline loops: CDR1 DFQATT, CDR2 SNEGSKA (reference sequence). V lost 4 bases, J lost 7 bases, and 10 bases lay in between. In nucleotides, the CDR3 is TGCAGTGCTAAGGCTGACTGGACCCAGTACTTC. Translating it yields CSAKADWTQYF.

The chain has TRBV5-4 and TRBJ2-1, with TRBD1 matching over 9 bases. CDR1 and CDR2 (germline): SGHNT, YYREEE (reference sequence). The CDR3 loop spans 15 amino acids. V lost 2 bases and J lost 6; bases outside the gene matches: 6. In nucleotides, the CDR3 is TGTGCCAGCAGCTTCGCGAACAGGGGGCGCAATGAGCAGTTCTTC. Protein: CASSFANRGRNEQFF.

The V gene is TRBV5-6, the J gene TRBJ2-3, with 9 bases fitting TRBD1. Germline V lookup: CDR1 SGHDT, CDR2 YYEEEE. V trimming: 7 bases; J trimming: 4 bases; junction bases outside the gene matches: 7. The CDR3 runs 14 residues. CDR3 coding DNA: TGTGCCAGCGGGTCACAGGGGGCCGCAGATACGCAGTATTTT. The encoded protein is CASGSQGAADTQYF.

This clone was observed a handful of times. This chain uses TRBV7-2 with TRBJ2-7, with a weak D call TRBD2 (5 bases). CDR1 is SGHTA and CDR2 is FQGNSA in the germline V gene. V gave up 1 base and J gave up 3 bases, with 10 bases separating them. The CDR3 length is 14 residues. The CDR3 nucleotides read TGTGCCAGCAGCTTAGTGCCGGGGTTCTACGAGCAGTACTTC. Residues: CASSLVPGFYEQYF.

The gene calls are TRBV5-4 and TRBJ2-5; D is unclear. Germline V gives CDR1 SGHNT, CDR2 YYREEE (reference sequence). The CDR3 sequence is 11 residues long. Trimming cost V 3 bases and J 3 bases, with 3 bases left between them. The CDR3 loop is CASSYKETQYF. Here the CDR3 DNA reads TGTGCCAGCAGCTATAAAGAGACCCAGTACTTC. Combining the CDR3 with reference TRBV5-4 and TRBJ2-5 gives the whole variable domain ETGVTQSPTHLIKTRGQQVTLRCSSQSGHNTVSWYQQALGQGPQFIFQYYREEENGRGNFPPRFSGLQFPNYSSELNVNALELDDSALYLCASSYKETQYFGPGTRLLVL.

CDR3 in amino acids: CASSLTGGPGNEQFF. CDR3 in DNA: TGCGCCAGCAGCTTAACGGGAGGGCCAGGCAATGAGCAGTTCTTC. V is TRBV5-1 and J is TRBJ2-1; the match to TRBD2 covers 8 bases. The V segment lost 2 bases and the J segment 6 bases; nucleotides outside the gene matches: 7. There are 15 residues in the CDR3. Germline assignment: CDR1 SGHRS and CDR2 YFSETQ.

In this sample, this clone turned up a few times. This chain uses TRBV19 with TRBJ1-5; D is unclear. This CDR3 is built from 14 residues. The V gene's germline CDR1 is LNHDA and CDR2 SQIVND (reference sequence). Between the trimmed V and J ends, which lost 6 bases and 3 bases, there was a span of 12 bases. The CDR3 DNA reads as TGTGCCAGTAGCCCAACATTGGTCAATCAGCCCCAGCATTTT. Translating gives CASSPTLVNQPQHF.

The chain recombines TRBV29-1 with TRBJ1-1; TRBD1 agrees at 11 bases. Per germline, CDR1 SQVTM and CDR2 ANQGSEA. V lost 2 bases to trimming and J lost 5 bases; unmatched junction nucleotides: 7. The CDR3 has 15 amino acids. The chain's CDR3 is CSVEPPGQGGTEAFF. The CDR3 DNA is TGCAGCGTTGAACCTCCGGGACAGGGGGGAACTGAAGCTTTCTTT.

This CDR3 is CASSESRISYEQYF. As DNA, the CDR3 is TGTGCCAGCAGTGAATCGAGGATCTCCTACGAGCAGTACTTC. The gene calls are TRBV25-1 and TRBJ2-7; no firm D call. The germline V and J ends were trimmed by 1 base and 0 bases, with 7 bases remaining between them. CDR1 is MGHDK and CDR2 is SYGVNS in the germline V gene. The CDR3 loop spans 14 amino acids.

This clone came up a few times. This chain uses TRBV28 with TRBJ2-2, with a tentative D call TRBD1 (6 bases). Germline lookup yields CDR1 MDHEN and CDR2 SYDVKM. Trimming stripped 2 bases from V and 3 bases from J, with 10 bases between. The CDR3 has 15 amino acids. In nucleotides, the CDR3 is TGTGCCAGCAGTTTAGACAGGTTGGACACCGGGGAGCTGTTTTTT. It translates to CASSLDRLDTGELFF. The variable domain in full, with the rest retrieved from reference TRBV28 and TRBJ2-2, is DVKVTQSSRYLVKRTGEKVFLECVQDMDHENMFWYRQDPGLGLRLIYFSYDVKMKEKGDIPEGYSVSREKKERFSLILESASTNQTSMYLCASSLDRLDTGELFFGEGSRLTVL.

This clone is a singleton in its sample. The CDR3 reads CASSSGLAGGDTQYF. DNA of the CDR3: TGCGCCAGCAGCTCCGGACTAGCGGGAGGAGATACGCAGTATTTT. The chain links TRBV5-1 to TRBJ2-3; 14 bases align to TRBD2. Germline trimming cut 3 bases from V and 5 bases from J; bases unmatched to any gene: 2. In germline, CDR1 is SGHRS, CDR2 YFSETQ. This CDR3 contains 15 residues.

The V call is TRBV5-1, the J call TRBJ2-7; D is perhaps TRBD2 (6 bases). The CDR3 is 14 residues long. The ends were cut back, 3 bases at V and 5 bases at J, with 15 bases in the middle. Germline V gene lookup returns CDR1 SGHRS and CDR2 YFSETQ. The DNA of the CDR3 is TGCGCCAGCAGCTCGGGGACTGTTTTAAACGAGCAGTACTTC. Its translation is CASSSGTVLNEQYF.

The V and J genes are TRBV10-1 and TRBJ2-1; perhaps TRBD1 as D (6 bases). V lost 8 bases and J lost 8, with 10 bases in between. This CDR3 has 11 amino acids. CDR1 is WNHNN, CDR2 SYGVQD, per germline (reference sequence). CDR3 in DNA: TGCGCCAGCCGAGCAGGGGATGAGCAGTTCTTC. It translates to CASRAGDEQFF.

Written as DNA, the CDR3 is TGCGCCAGCAGCTTGGGACTAGGGACCTACGAGCAGTACTTC. Translating gives CASSLGLGTYEQYF. The chain carries TRBV5-1 and TRBJ2-5, with D tentatively TRBD2 (6 bases). The J call may be faulty, since TRBJ2-7 better matches the DNA end. Germline V lookup: CDR1 SGHRS, CDR2 YFSETQ. The CDR3 spans 14 residues.

This clone was counted a single time. The J gene is TRBJ1-2, the V gene TRBV20-1, with D unclear. Trimming removed 6 bases at V and 6 bases at J, with 8 bases between. This CDR3 has 10 amino acids. Germline V CDR1 and CDR2: DFQATT, SNEGSKA (reference sequence). The CDR3 coding sequence is TGCAGTGCCCAGGAAAATGGCTACACCTTC. Protein sequence: CSAQENGYTF.

The chain has TRBV9 and TRBJ2-2; D unclear. CDR1 and CDR2 from the germline V gene are SGDLS and YYNGEE. This CDR3 has 14 amino acids. Between the trimmed V and J ends, which lost 0 bases and 6 bases, there was a span of 9 bases. The CDR3, as DNA: TGTGCCAGCAGCGTAGGAGGCCCACCCGGGGAGCTGTTTTTT. Its translation is CASSVGGPPGELFF.

The chain links TRBV14 to TRBJ2-5, with D unclear. V was cut by 5 bases and J by 4 bases, with 5 bases left in between. Germline V CDR1 and CDR2: SGHDN, FVKESK. CDR3 size: 11 residues. CDR3 DNA sequence: TGTGCCAGCAGCGCGTCAGAGACCCAGTACTTC. Protein product: CASSASETQYF.

V gene TRBV30 combines with J gene TRBJ2-3, with TRBD2 matching 7 bases. After removal of 3 bases from V and 4 bases from J, the junction contained 22 bases not matched to a gene. This CDR3 is 19 amino acids long. Germline CDR1 reads GTSNPN; CDR2 reads SVGIG (reference sequence). CDR3 sequence reads: CAWSDTTAGLAGDADTQYF. The CDR3 bases are TGTGCCTGGAGCGACACGACAGCCGGCCTCGCGGGAGACGCAGATACGCAGTATTTT.

V gene TRBV9 combines with J gene TRBJ2-6; TRBD1 is a possible D gene (5 bases). Germline lookup yields CDR1 SGDLS and CDR2 YYNGEE. The V gene lost 2 bases and the J gene lost 0 bases, with 6 bases spanning the gap. The CDR3 covers 15 residues. In nucleotides, the CDR3 is TGTGCCAGCAGCGTTCAGGGCTCTGGGGCCAACGTCCTGACTTTC. Its protein is CASSVQGSGANVLTF.

In its sample, this clone was seen once. V gene TRBV5-4 combines with J gene TRBJ2-7; D gene unclear. Trimming cost V 3 bases and J 7 bases, with 8 bases left between them. This CDR3 contains 11 residues. CDR1 and CDR2 from the germline V gene are SGHNT and YYREEE (reference sequence). The DNA for the CDR3 is TGTGCCAGCAGCTCTACCCTGGAGCAGTACTTC. Its protein is CASSSTLEQYF.

A few counts support this clone. The chain has TRBV10-1 and TRBJ2-7; 8 nucleotides line up with TRBD2. The J segment lost 1 base and the V segment lost 0 bases, leaving 2 bases of the junction unmatched. Germline V CDR1 and CDR2: WNHNN, SYGVQD (reference sequence). The CDR3 is made up of 15 amino acids. The CDR3 loop reads CASSESSGGSYEQYF. CDR3 nucleotide sequence: TGCGCCAGCAGTGAGTCCAGCGGGGGTTCCTACGAGCAGTACTTC.

The chain employs TRBV5-1 and TRBJ2-1; 10 bases fit TRBD1. Germline assignment: CDR1 SGHRS and CDR2 YFSETQ. With V trimmed by 2 bases and J by 7 bases, 3 bases remained unmatched. The CDR3 has 14 amino acids. Here the CDR3 reads CASSFGQGGNEQFF. In DNA form, the CDR3 reads TGCGCCAGCAGCTTTGGACAGGGGGGAAATGAGCAGTTCTTC. Full variable domain (remainder filled in from reference TRBV5-1 and TRBJ2-1): KAGVTQTPRYLIKTRGQQVTLSCSPISGHRSVSWYQQTPGQGLQFLFEYFSETQRNKGNFPGRFSGRQFSNSRSEMNVSTLELGDSALYLCASSFGQGGNEQFFGPGTRLTVL.

The chain employs TRBV6-5 and TRBJ1-1, with TRBD1 identical over 7 bases. CDR1 is MNHEY and CDR2 is SVGAGI in the germline V gene. This CDR3 is 14 amino acids long. Unmatched junction bases numbered 9, after V lost 6 bases and J lost 5 bases. This CDR3 reads CASRSSGGQTEAFF. The CDR3 DNA is TGTGCCAGCAGGTCGAGTGGGGGACAGACTGAAGCTTTCTTT.

J is TRBJ2-7 and V is TRBV5-1, with 8 bases matching TRBD1. J lost 4 bases, V lost 2 bases, and 5 bases had no gene match. Germline values: CDR1 SGHRS, CDR2 YFSETQ. The CDR3 contains 14 residues. The CDR3 region is CASSFSGGEYEQYF. In DNA form, the CDR3 reads TGCGCCAGCAGCTTCTCAGGGGGCGAATACGAGCAGTACTTC.

The gene calls are TRBV7-9 and TRBJ2-2, with a tentative D call TRBD2 (5 bases). The germline CDR1 and CDR2 sequences are SEHNR and FQNEAQ (reference sequence). Trimming took 5 bases from V and 0 from J, leaving 10 bases between them. The CDR3 covers 15 residues. The CDR3 loop reads CASSLRTSNTGELFF. Written as DNA, the CDR3 is TGTGCCAGCAGCCTACGGACTTCGAACACCGGGGAGCTGTTTTTT. Supplemented by reference TRBV7-9 and TRBJ2-2, the full variable domain reads DTGVSQNPRHKITKRGQNVTFRCDPISEHNRLYWYRQTLGQGPEFLTYFQNEAQLEKSRLLSDRFSAERPKGSFSTLEIQRTEQGDSAMYLCASSLRTSNTGELFFGEGSRLTVL.